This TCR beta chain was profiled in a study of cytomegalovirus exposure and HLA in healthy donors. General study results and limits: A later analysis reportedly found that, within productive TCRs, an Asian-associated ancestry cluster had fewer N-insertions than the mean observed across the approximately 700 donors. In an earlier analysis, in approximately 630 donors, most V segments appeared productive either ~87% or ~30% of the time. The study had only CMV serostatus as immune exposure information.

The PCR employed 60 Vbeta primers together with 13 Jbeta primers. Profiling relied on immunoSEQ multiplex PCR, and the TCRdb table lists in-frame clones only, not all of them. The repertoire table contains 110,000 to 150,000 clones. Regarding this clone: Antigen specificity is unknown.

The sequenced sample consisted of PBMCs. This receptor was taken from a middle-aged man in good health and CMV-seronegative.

This chain's CDR3 is CASSLTGTVIQETQYF. DNA for the CDR3: TGTGCCAGCAGCTTAACCGGGACAGTGATCCAAGAGACCCAGTACTTC. This chain connects TRBV7-8 to TRBJ2-5; 7 bases map to TRBD1. Germline CDR1 is SGHVS and CDR2 is FQNEAQ. The trim removed 2 bases at V and 1 base at J, leaving 7 bases unmatched. CDR3 length: 16 amino acids.